The 18 T cell receptor beta chains in this list originate from one sample, sequenced in a study of human T cells and chemical hapten exposure. As for time point: pre-sensitization, week 0. This sample's treatment: therapeutic diphenylcyclopropenone sensitization with weekly scalp DPC. TCRdb fed the RACE reads into MiXCR, producing one record per CDR3 protein. The profile shows roughly 40,000 distinct CDR3 sequences, roughly a tenth of them singletons. Sequences were derived from whole blood, sampled in connection with sensitization to the hapten diphenylcyclopropenone (DPC). The receptor set was obtained from a man younger than 45 with alopecia areata. Some clones in this sample may be carry-over from other donors' samples.

This clonotype was counted ten times or more. The chain recombines TRBV11-2 with TRBJ2-5; D is unclear. V lost 4 bases and J lost 0, with 9 bases in between. The CDR3 is 14 residues long. Germline V gene lookup returns CDR1 SGHAT and CDR2 FQNNGV. Written as DNA, the CDR3 is TGTGCCAGCAGCTGGGAAGGGTACCAAGAGACCCAGTACTTC. Residues: CASSWEGYQETQYF.

This clonotype occurred once. At one boundary the junction diverges from the germline segment, which might be a read error. The chain couples TRBV11-2 to TRBJ2-4; 7 bases are a match to TRBD1. This CDR3 is built from 17 residues. From germline, CDR1 is SGHAT and CDR2 FQNNGV. CDR3 in amino acids: CASSGGQSVLGKNIRYF. In nucleotides, the CDR3 is TGTGCCAGCAGCGGGGGACAGTCGGTCCTCGGGAAAAACATTCGGTACTTC. Combining the CDR3 with reference TRBV11-2 and TRBJ2-4 gives the whole variable domain EAGVAQSPRYKIIEKRQSVAFWCNPISGHATLYWYQQILGQGPKLLIQFQNNGVVDDSQLPKDRFSAERLKGVDSTLKIQPAKLEDSAVYLCASSGGQSVLGKNIRYFGAGTRLSVL.

The rearrangement uses TRBV27 and TRBJ2-5, with D uncertain. The CDR3 length is 16 residues. Trimming left V 5 bases short and J 1 base short, with 17 bases between. Germline CDR1 MNHEY, CDR2 SMNVEV (reference sequence). DNA of the CDR3: TGTGCCAGCAGTAACATCCTTAAGGGCGCCCAAGAGACCCAGTACTTC. This translates into CASSNILKGAQETQYF.

The rearrangement links TRBV30 to TRBJ2-4; 7 bases agree with TRBD1. Looked up from germline, CDR1 is GTSNPN and CDR2 is SVGIG (reference sequence). J lost 1 base, V lost 2 bases, and 5 bases had no gene match. The length of the CDR3 is 15 residues. CDR3 region: CAWSLGQRAKNIQYF. For the CDR3, the DNA is TGTGCCTGGAGTTTGGGACAGCGCGCCAAAAACATTCAGTACTTC.

The chain uses TRBV29-1 and TRBJ2-1; TRBD2 agrees at 11 bases. V lost 6 bases, J lost 4 bases, and 8 bases stayed unmatched. The CDR3 totals 15 residues. CDR1 SQVTM and CDR2 ANQGSEA come from the germline V gene. The CDR3 here is CSVAIAGGQYNEQFF. The CDR3 DNA follows: TGCAGCGTCGCTATAGCGGGAGGGCAATACAATGAGCAGTTCTTC.

The rearrangement links TRBV27 to TRBJ2-3; TRBD1 matches 7 bases. The V and J ends lost 6 bases and 3 bases, in that order; junction bases with no gene match: 6. The germline CDR1 and CDR2 sequences are MNHEY and SMNVEV (reference sequence). The CDR3 loop spans 14 amino acids. The CDR3 region is CASSLGQPTDTQYF. The DNA of the CDR3 is TGTGCCAGCAGCCTGGGACAGCCGACAGATACGCAGTATTTT.

This clonotype came up many times. The rearrangement uses TRBV10-3 and TRBJ2-7; TRBD1 agrees at 8 bases. The CDR3 contains 11 residues. Trimming at V came to 9 bases and at J to 7 bases, leaving 5 bases not matched to a gene. CDR1 and CDR2 (germline): ENHRY, SYGVKD. For the CDR3, the DNA is TGTGCCATAGGACAGGGTGCGGAGCAGTACTTC. Protein sequence: CAIGQGAEQYF.

This clonotype was counted a few times. The chain uses TRBV4-3 and TRBJ1-3; D is unclear. Germline loops: CDR1 LGHNA, CDR2 YSLEER. CDR3 length equals 17 residues. Trimming cost V 0 bases and J 5 bases, with 17 bases left between them. CDR3 protein: CASSQDVGPGSRNTIYF. The CDR3, as DNA: TGCGCCAGCAGCCAAGACGTCGGGCCCGGGAGTCGAAACACCATATATTTT.

V is TRBV9 and J is TRBJ2-1; 10 bases fit TRBD2. Germline V CDR1 and CDR2: SGDLS, YYNGEE. The CDR3 spans 15 residues. V trimming: 4 bases; J trimming: 7 bases; junction bases outside the gene matches: 8. In DNA, the CDR3 is TGTGCCAGCAGCAAAAGGACTAGCGGATTTAATGAGCAGTTCTTC. It yields the protein CASSKRTSGFNEQFF.

This sequence joins TRBV25-1 and TRBJ2-7; weak D call: TRBD2 (6 bases). The V end was cut by 4 bases, the J end by 3 bases, with 13 bases between. Looked up from germline, CDR1 is MGHDK and CDR2 is SYGVNS. The CDR3 consists of 14 residues. CDR3 amino acids: CASSVAGRSYEQYF. The CDR3 region has the DNA TGTGCCAGCAGTGTAGCAGGGAGGAGCTACGAGCAGTACTTC.

This clonotype was seen a few times. The V gene is TRBV28, the J gene TRBJ2-7, with 9 bases aligning to TRBD1. Germline CDR1 and CDR2: MDHEN and SYDVKM. J lost 4 bases, V lost 4 bases, and 5 bases had no gene match. CDR3 length: 14 residues. CDR3 amino acids: CASSYRDRAYEQYV. CDR3 DNA: TGTGCCAGCAGTTACCGGGACAGGGCGTACGAGCAGTACGTC.

The J gene is TRBJ2-1, the V gene TRBV4-2; D possibly matches TRBD1 or TRBD2 (6 bases each). Germline V gene sequence: CDR1 LGHNA, CDR2 YNFKEQ. V shed 1 base and J shed 6 bases, with 16 bases lying between them. The CDR3 spans 16 residues. The CDR3 protein is CASSQAPGAGSNEQFF. For the CDR3, the DNA is TGTGCCAGCAGCCAAGCCCCGGGGGCGGGGTCCAATGAGCAGTTCTTC.

This clonotype was found many times. The gene calls are TRBV7-6 and TRBJ2-3, with D perhaps matching TRBD1 (5 bases). This CDR3 has 15 amino acids. The V and J ends lost 0 bases and 4 bases respectively, with 11 bases between them. The germline CDR1 and CDR2 sequences are SGHVS and FNYEAQ. In nucleotides, the CDR3 is TGTGCCAGCAGCTTAGCGCGCAGGGTGGCAGATACGCAGTATTTT. This translates into CASSLARRVADTQYF.

The CDR3, as DNA: TGTGCCAGCAGCGCGACCGGGACAGTAACCGACGAGCAGTACTTC. It is translated as CASSATGTVTDEQYF. The gene calls are TRBV7-8 and TRBJ2-7; the match to TRBD1 covers 7 bases. Looked up from germline, CDR1 is SGHVS and CDR2 is FQNEAQ. J gave up 5 bases and V 5 bases, and 12 bases lay outside the gene matches. The CDR3 is made up of 15 amino acids. Full variable domain (outside the CDR3, taken from reference TRBV7-8 and TRBJ2-7): GAGVSQSPRYKVAKRGQDVALRCDPISGHVSLFWYQQALGQGPEFLTYFQNEAQLDKSGLPSDRFFAERPEGSVSTLKIQRTQQEDSAVYLCASSATGTVTDEQYFGPGTRLTVT.

The chain joins TRBV12-3 or TRBV12-4 to TRBJ1-3, with D unresolved. V was pared by 6 bases and J by 0 bases, with 6 bases between. CDR3 length: 13 amino acids. The CDR3 region has the DNA TGTGCCAGCAGGTACCTCTCTGGAAACACCATATATTTT. Translation: CASRYLSGNTIYF.

In its sample, this clonotype was seen many times. The rearrangement uses TRBV6-4 and TRBJ2-1; D might be TRBD2 (6 bases). Germline CDR1 and CDR2: MRHNA and SNTAGT. CDR3 length: 16 residues. V dropped 1 base and J dropped 1 base, with 11 bases sitting between them. The CDR3 loop is CASSDFAGKSYNEQFF. DNA of the CDR3: TGTGCCAGCAGTGACTTCGCGGGAAAGTCCTACAATGAGCAGTTCTTC.

This chain joins TRBV12-3 or TRBV12-4 and TRBJ2-5, with 9 bases aligning to TRBD2. This CDR3 comprises 13 residues. The junction had 5 bases not matched to a gene; V was cut back by 8 bases and J by 4 bases. In nucleotides, the CDR3 is TGTGCCAGCTCCCTAGCGGGGACAGAGACCCAGTACTTC. Its protein is CASSLAGTETQYF.

The table lists this clonotype with many counts. The rearrangement links TRBV5-4 to TRBJ2-7; TRBD1 agrees at 8 bases. J lost 4 bases, V lost 0 bases, and 3 bases had no gene match. In germline, CDR1 is SGHNT, CDR2 YYREEE (reference sequence). The CDR3 contains 14 residues. CDR3 amino acids: CASSLGTGLYEQYF. CDR3 nucleotide sequence: TGTGCCAGCAGCTTGGGGACAGGGCTTTACGAGCAGTACTTC.